These 13 T cell receptor beta chains came from one sample sequenced in a study of blood T cells in healthy people across ages. Primers used in a second PCR of about 6 to 12 cycles were a sample-barcoded 5' primer and a J-beta primer mix. TCRdb re-analysed the 5' RACE reads in MiXCR, keeping a single row per CDR3 protein. The repertoire holds more than 800,000 distinct CDR3 sequences, with 45% as singletons. Sequencing used blood. Receptors originate from a woman in her fifties or sixties in good health.

There are a few counts of this clonotype. V usage is TRBV7-2 and J usage is TRBJ2-7, with 10 bases lining up with TRBD2. V was clipped by 5 bases and J by 2 bases; unmatched bases: 6. Germline CDR1 is SGHTA and CDR2 is FQGNSA. This CDR3 has 15 amino acids. The DNA for the CDR3 is TGTGCCAGCAGCCGTACTAGCGGGGAAGCCTACGAGCAGTACTTC. As protein: CASSRTSGEAYEQYF.

This chain uses TRBV7-2 with TRBJ1-1, with D unresolved. Germline-derived CDR1 and CDR2 are SGHTA and FQGNSA. V was clipped by 0 bases and J by 7 bases, with 9 bases between them. This CDR3 comprises 13 residues. The CDR3 DNA reads TGTGCCAGCAGCTTAGCGTCAGGCTATGAAGCTTTCTTT. This encodes CASSLASGYEAFF. The complete variable domain, with remaining parts taken from reference TRBV7-2 and TRBJ1-1, reads GAGVSQSPSNKVTEKGKDVELRCDPISGHTALYWYRQSLGQGLEFLIYFQGNSAPDKSGLPSDRFSAERTGGSVSTLTIQRTQQEDSAVYLCASSLASGYEAFFGQGTRLTVV.

As to this clonotype: At one end, the junction sequence differs from germline, possibly due to a read error. This chain links TRBV2 with TRBJ2-7; a weak D match, TRBD2 (6 bases). The length of the CDR3 is 16 residues. Germline CDR1 reads SNHLY; CDR2 reads FYNNEI. The CDR3 is CASSEGGDFSSYEQYF. CDR3 coding DNA: TGTGCCAGCAGCGAAGGCGGGGACTTCAGCTCCTACGAGCAGTACTTC.

The chain recombines TRBV20-1 with TRBJ1-1, with D maybe TRBD1 (5 bases). Germline V gene data show CDR1 as DFQATT and CDR2 as SNEGSKA (reference sequence). CDR3 length equals 14 residues. V was clipped by 6 bases and J by 7 bases, with 21 bases between them. The CDR3 DNA follows: TGCAGTGCACTGCGCAAGGGGCTACTCGGTGAAGCTTTCTTT. Its protein product is CSALRKGLLGEAFF.

The table lists this clonotype with a few counts. V and J are TRBV24-1 and TRBJ2-5; TRBD1 is a possible D gene (6 bases). This CDR3 spans 15 amino acids. V lost 5 bases and J lost 4, with 16 bases in between. CDR1 KGHDR and CDR2 SFDVKD come from the germline V gene. CDR3 loop: CATSAQQGSLETQYF. The CDR3 DNA reads TGTGCCACCAGTGCCCAACAGGGATCACTAGAGACCCAGTACTTC.

This clonotype was counted at least ten times. The chain combines TRBV20-1 with TRBJ2-7; D is ambiguous. The CDR3 sequence is 13 residues long. The V gene lost 1 base and the J gene lost 2 bases, with 9 bases spanning the gap. Looked up from germline, CDR1 is DFQATT and CDR2 is SNEGSKA (reference sequence). The CDR3 region has the DNA TGCAGTGCTAGAGGTCCGGGCCCCTACGAGCAGTACTTC. Amino acids: CSARGPGPYEQYF.

This clonotype was observed many times. The rearrangement links TRBV7-2 to TRBJ2-3, with D unclear. In germline, CDR1 is SGHTA, CDR2 FQGNSA. Trimming removed 5 bases at V and 5 bases at J, with 11 bases between. CDR3 length: 13 residues. The CDR3 loop is CASSQPPGDTQYF. In DNA, the CDR3 is TGTGCCAGCAGCCAACCGCCCGGAGATACGCAGTATTTT.

The rearrangement links TRBV2 to TRBJ2-1; 9 nucleotides match TRBD2. The ends lost 8 bases at V and 10 bases at J; junction bases unmatched: 9. Per germline, CDR1 SNHLY and CDR2 FYNNEI. The length of the CDR3 is 13 residues. The CDR3 DNA sequence: TGTGCCAGCTGGGGACTAGCCTCTAAAGAGCAGTTCTTC. Translation gives CASWGLASKEQFF.

The table lists this clonotype with many counts. The chain combines TRBV12-3 or TRBV12-4 with TRBJ2-5, with 12 bases lining up with TRBD2. The DNA end is more similar to TRBJ2-7, so the J call may be wrong. The CDR3 is 16 residues long. DNA for the CDR3: TGTGCCAGCAGCCAGACGCCGGGACTAGCGGGCTACGAGCAGTACTTC. It codes for CASSQTPGLAGYEQYF.

This clonotype was detected a few times. The gene calls are TRBV7-9 and TRBJ2-1; a possible D gene is TRBD2 (6 bases). Germline CDR1 reads SEHNR; CDR2 reads FQNEAQ (reference sequence). There are 15 residues in the CDR3. Trimming stripped 6 bases from V and 3 bases from J, with 15 bases between. CDR3 in DNA: TGTGCCAGCAGTTCTCGCGGGACCCTCTACAATGAGCAGTTCTTC. Protein product: CASSSRGTLYNEQFF. Based on the CDR3 plus reference TRBV7-9 and TRBJ2-1, the full variable domain is DTGVSQNPRHKITKRGQNVTFRCDPISEHNRLYWYRQTLGQGPEFLTYFQNEAQLEKSRLLSDRFSAERPKGSFSTLEIQRTEQGDSAMYLCASSSRGTLYNEQFFGPGTRLTVL.

This clonotype appeared many times. This chain uses TRBV14 with TRBJ1-6; D possibly corresponds to TRBD1 (5 bases). V lost 2 bases and J lost 14, with 10 bases in between. This CDR3 has 12 residues. Germline loops: CDR1 SGHDN, CDR2 FVKESK. The CDR3 nucleotides read TGTGCCAGCAGCCAACAGGGTCGGGCCCTCCACTTT. Its translation: CASSQQGRALHF.

Ten or more counts support this clonotype. The chain joins TRBV20-1 to TRBJ2-5, with D perhaps matching TRBD1 (5 bases). The CDR3 contains 13 residues. Deletions cut 5 bases from V and 1 base from J, with 11 bases between. Germline-derived CDR1 and CDR2 are DFQATT and SNEGSKA (reference sequence). The DNA of the CDR3 is TGCAGTGCTGTGCAGGACACCCAAGAGACCCAGTACTTC. Protein sequence: CSAVQDTQETQYF.

Regarding this clonotype: At one boundary the junction diverges from the germline segment, which might be a read error. The CDR3 DNA sequence: TGTGCCGGCAGCCCGAGCGCCACTGGGATCTATGGCTACACCTTC. Translated, it gives CAGSPSATGIYGYTF. The chain carries TRBV7-8 and TRBJ1-2, with no clear D. This CDR3 region has 15 residues. Per germline, CDR1 SGHVS and CDR2 FQNEAQ.